This entry concerns a single T cell receptor beta chain. Assay: immunoSEQ multiplex PCR; the TCRdb copy retains only in-frame clones and omits some. Of 100,000 to 150,000 clones in the sample, roughly 90% were seen once. This entry is derived from a study of control samples from healthy donors and cancer patients. Germline V CDR1 and CDR2: MGHDK, SYGVNS. This CDR3 comprises 15 residues. Trimming took 4 bases from V and 5 from J; bases not matched to a gene: 8. Sample: blood. The chain employs TRBV25-1 and TRBJ1-2, with TRBD1 matching over 9 bases. The sequence derives from a man aged 50-60 years in good health. The CDR3 protein is CASSAAGTGNYGYTF. CDR3 DNA: TGTGCCAGCAGTGCGGCCGGGACAGGGAATTATGGCTACACCTTC.